This entry concerns a single T cell receptor (beta chain). Its antigen is still unknown. The data were taken from a study of graft-versus-host responses after intestinal transplantation. Study in general: Multivisceral, liver-intestinal, or isolated intestinal transplants were given to recipients. After anti-thymocyte globulin induction, recipients took tacrolimus and steroids for 3 to 4 years.

Trimming took 4 bases from V and 3 from J; bases not matched to a gene: 4. The germline V gene has CDR1 LNHNV and CDR2 YYDKDF (reference sequence). The CDR3 totals 15 residues. The assay was immunoSEQ multiplex PCR, and TCRdb's table has in-frame clones only and misses some. Of over 75,000 clones detected, 92% appear once; the ten largest clones hold roughly 0.069%. Sample: unstimulated CD8+ T cells sorted from spleen or lymph node cells, taken before transplant. The chain recombines TRBV15 with TRBJ2-2, with TRBD1 matching over 8 bases. The receptor's source is a human donor who was the organ donor for an intestinal transplant. This CDR3 reads CATSMDRADTGELFF. The CDR3 nucleotides are TGTGCCACCAGCATGGACAGGGCCGACACCGGGGAGCTGTTTTTT.